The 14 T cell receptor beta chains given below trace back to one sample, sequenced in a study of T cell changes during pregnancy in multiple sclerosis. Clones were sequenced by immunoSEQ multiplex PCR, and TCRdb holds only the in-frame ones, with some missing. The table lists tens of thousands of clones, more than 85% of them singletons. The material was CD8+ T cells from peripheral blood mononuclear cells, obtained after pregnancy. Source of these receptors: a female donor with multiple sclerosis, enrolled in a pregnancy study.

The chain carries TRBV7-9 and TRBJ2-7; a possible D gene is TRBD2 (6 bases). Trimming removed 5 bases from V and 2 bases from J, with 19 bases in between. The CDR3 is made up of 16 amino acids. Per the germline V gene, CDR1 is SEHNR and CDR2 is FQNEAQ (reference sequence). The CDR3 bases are TGTGCCAGCAGCCAAGATCAGCCTAGCGAGCCCTACGAGCAGTACTTC. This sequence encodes CASSQDQPSEPYEQYF.

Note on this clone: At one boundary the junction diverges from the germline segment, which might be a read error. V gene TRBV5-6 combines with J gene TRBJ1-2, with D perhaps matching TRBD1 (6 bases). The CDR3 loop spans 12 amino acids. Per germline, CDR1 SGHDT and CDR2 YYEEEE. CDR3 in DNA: TGTGCCAGCAGGTTGGGGGCCTATGGCTACACCTTC. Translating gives CASRLGAYGYTF.

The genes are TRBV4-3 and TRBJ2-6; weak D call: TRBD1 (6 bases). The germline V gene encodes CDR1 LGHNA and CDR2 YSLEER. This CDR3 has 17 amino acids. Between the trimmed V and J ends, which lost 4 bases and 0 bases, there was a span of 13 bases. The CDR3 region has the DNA TGCGCCAGCAGCCGACAGGATTCCAGCTCTGGGGCCAACGTCCTGACTTTC. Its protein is CASSRQDSSSGANVLTF.

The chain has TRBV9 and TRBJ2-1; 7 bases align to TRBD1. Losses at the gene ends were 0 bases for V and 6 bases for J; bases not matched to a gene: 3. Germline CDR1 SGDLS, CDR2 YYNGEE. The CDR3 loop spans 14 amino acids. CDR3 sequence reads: CASSVEGASNEQFF. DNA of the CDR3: TGTGCCAGCAGCGTAGAGGGGGCTAGCAATGAGCAGTTCTTC.

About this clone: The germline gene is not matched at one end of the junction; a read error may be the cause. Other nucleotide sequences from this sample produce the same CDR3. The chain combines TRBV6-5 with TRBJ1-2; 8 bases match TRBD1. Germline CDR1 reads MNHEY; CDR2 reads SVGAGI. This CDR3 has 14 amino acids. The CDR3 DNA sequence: TGTGCTAGCAGTGACTCAGGGGGCGCGGATGGCTACACCTTC. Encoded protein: CASSDSGGADGYTF.

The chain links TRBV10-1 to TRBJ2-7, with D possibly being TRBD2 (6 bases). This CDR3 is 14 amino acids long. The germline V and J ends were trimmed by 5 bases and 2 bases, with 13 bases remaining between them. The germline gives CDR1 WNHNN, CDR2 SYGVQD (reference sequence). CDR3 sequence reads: CASSSGTETYEQYF. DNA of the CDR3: TGCGCCAGCAGTTCCGGGACTGAGACCTACGAGCAGTACTTC.

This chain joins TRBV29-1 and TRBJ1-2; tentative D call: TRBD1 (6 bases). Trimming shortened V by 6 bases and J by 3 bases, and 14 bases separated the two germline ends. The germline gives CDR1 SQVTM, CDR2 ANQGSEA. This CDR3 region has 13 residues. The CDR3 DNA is TGCAGCGTGCGCGGGGGCGAAGACTATGGCTACACCTTC. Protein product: CSVRGGEDYGYTF.

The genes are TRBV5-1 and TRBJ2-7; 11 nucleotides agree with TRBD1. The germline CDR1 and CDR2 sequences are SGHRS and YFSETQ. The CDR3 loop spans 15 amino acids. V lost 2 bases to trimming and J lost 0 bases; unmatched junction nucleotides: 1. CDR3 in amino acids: CASSFGTGGSYEQYF. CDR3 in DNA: TGCGCCAGCAGCTTTGGGACAGGGGGCTCCTACGAGCAGTACTTC.

CDR3 in amino acids: CASSLEVAGEQDTQYF. The CDR3 DNA is TGCGCCAGCAGCTTGGAGGTAGCGGGAGAGCAAGATACGCAGTATTTT. This chain connects TRBV5-1 to TRBJ2-3; 9 bases line up with TRBD2. V shed 0 bases and J 5 bases; nucleotides not matched to a gene: 7. CDR3 size: 16 residues. Germline CDR1 SGHRS, CDR2 YFSETQ.

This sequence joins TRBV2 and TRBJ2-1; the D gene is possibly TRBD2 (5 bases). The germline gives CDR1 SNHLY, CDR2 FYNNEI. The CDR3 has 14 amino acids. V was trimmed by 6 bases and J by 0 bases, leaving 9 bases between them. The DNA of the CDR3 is TGTGCCAGCAGGCCGGGGAGCTCCTACAATGAGCAGTTCTTC. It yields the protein CASRPGSSYNEQFF.

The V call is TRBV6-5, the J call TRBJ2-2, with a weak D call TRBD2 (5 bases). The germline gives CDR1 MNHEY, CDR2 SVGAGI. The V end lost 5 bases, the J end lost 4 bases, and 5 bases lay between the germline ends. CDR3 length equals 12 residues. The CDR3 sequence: CASSGSTGELFF. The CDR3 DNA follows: TGTGCCAGCAGTGGGAGCACCGGGGAGCTGTTTTTT.

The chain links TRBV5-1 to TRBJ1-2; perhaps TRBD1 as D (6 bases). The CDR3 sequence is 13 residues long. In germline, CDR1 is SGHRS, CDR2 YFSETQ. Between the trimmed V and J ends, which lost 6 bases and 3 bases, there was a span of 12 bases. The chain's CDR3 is CASMAPGDYGYTF. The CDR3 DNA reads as TGCGCCAGCATGGCGCCAGGGGACTATGGCTACACCTTC. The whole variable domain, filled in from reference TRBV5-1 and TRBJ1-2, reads KAGVTQTPRYLIKTRGQQVTLSCSPISGHRSVSWYQQTPGQGLQFLFEYFSETQRNKGNFPGRFSGRQFSNSRSEMNVSTLELGDSALYLCASMAPGDYGYTFGSGTRLTVV.

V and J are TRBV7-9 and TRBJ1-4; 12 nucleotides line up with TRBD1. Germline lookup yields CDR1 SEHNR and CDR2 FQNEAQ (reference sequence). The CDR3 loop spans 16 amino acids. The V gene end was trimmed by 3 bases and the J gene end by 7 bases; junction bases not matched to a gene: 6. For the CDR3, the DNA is TGTGCCAGCAGCTTGCCGGGACAGGGGGCGCCTGAAAAACTGTTTTTT. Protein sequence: CASSLPGQGAPEKLFF.

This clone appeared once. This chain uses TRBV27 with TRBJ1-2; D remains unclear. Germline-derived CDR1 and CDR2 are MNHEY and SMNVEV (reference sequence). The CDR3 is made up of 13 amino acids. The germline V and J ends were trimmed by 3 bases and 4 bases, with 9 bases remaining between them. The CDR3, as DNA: TGTGCCAGCAGTTTGGGCCAGACCTATGGCTACACCTTC. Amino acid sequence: CASSLGQTYGYTF.